The rows below give T cell receptor beta chains drawn from one sample of a study of post-analysis software for immune sequencing data. TCRdb analysed the PCR reads with MiXCR anew, one entry per CDR3 protein. In the table there are roughly 650,000 distinct CDR3 sequences, over 45% of which are singletons. What was sequenced was blood. The receptors stem from a girl aged 2-10 years with multiple sclerosis. The CDR3 runs from the conserved cysteine through the conserved F or W. A D gene is named only where the DNA matches it firmly. Clone size appears in some rows only: once, few, many, or a class for an expanded clone.

CSVEGSGGTDTQYF | . | TRBV29-1 | 14 | TRBJ2-3 | once
CASSSNLPNEQFF | . | TRBV27 | 13 | TRBJ2-1 | .
CASSVGLAGGEIQYF | TRBD2 | TRBV9 | 15 | TRBJ2-5 | once
CASSRGLVKYEQYF | TRBD2 | TRBV12-3/TRBV12-4 | 14 | TRBJ2-7 | .
CSARGGRGKQETQYF | . | TRBV20-1 | 15 | TRBJ2-5 | .
CSARRGAGLTKNIQYF | . | TRBV20-1 | 16 | TRBJ2-4 | .
CAWSWGGRVNTEAFF | . | TRBV30 | 15 | TRBJ1-1 | .
CASSADRATYEQYF | TRBD1 | TRBV19 | 14 | . | .
CSATSYVGSPLHF | . | TRBV20-1 | 13 | TRBJ1-6 | few
CASSLWRGHSSGYTF | . | TRBV28 | 15 | TRBJ1-2 | .
CASSFNEGHEQYF | . | TRBV5-1 | 13 | . | few
CASSVRGGGNEQYF | TRBD1 | TRBV5-1 | 14 | TRBJ2-7 | .
CASSSWRGGSFSQYF | TRBD2 | TRBV5-6 | 15 | TRBJ2-3 | .
CASSLALPRAEAFF | . | TRBV7-2 | 14 | TRBJ1-1 | .
CASSLLRSTHGYTF | . | TRBV12-3/TRBV12-4 | 14 | TRBJ1-2 | .
CASSLESVGSNEQFF | . | TRBV7-2 | 15 | TRBJ2-1 | few
CASGGQRHEQFF | TRBD1 | TRBV12-3/TRBV12-4 | 12 | TRBJ2-1 | .
CASSRSTSNEQFF | . | TRBV6-5 | 13 | TRBJ2-1 | few
CASSEGRLAGPTGELFF | TRBD2 | TRBV25-1 | 17 | TRBJ2-2 | .
CASSYTTGFNSPLHF | TRBD1 | TRBV6-2/TRBV6-3 | 15 | TRBJ1-6 | .
CASSGNRGLTEAFF | TRBD1 | TRBV6-1 | 14 | TRBJ1-1 | .
CASSRTEQFF | . | TRBV12-3/TRBV12-4 | 10 | TRBJ2-1 | few
CASSPRGLAGVEVDFYEQYF | TRBD2 | TRBV5-5 | 20 | . | .
CASSHGGALIRSSYEQYF | . | TRBV4-1 | 18 | TRBJ2-7 | few
CASRRRVFSDTQYF | . | TRBV5-5 | 14 | TRBJ2-3 | .
CASSLFKAGADTQYF | . | TRBV7-2 | 15 | TRBJ2-3 | .
CASSPTRDSYEQYF | TRBD1 | TRBV5-1 | 14 | . | .
CASIMGDSYNEQFF | . | TRBV6-6 | 14 | TRBJ2-1 | once
CSARDKGTSTDTQYF | . | TRBV20-1 | 15 | TRBJ2-3 | .
CASSLGQGLITKNIQYF | . | TRBV5-1 | 17 | TRBJ2-4 | few
CASSLKQGADTQYF | TRBD1 | TRBV12-3/TRBV12-4 | 14 | TRBJ2-3 | .
CASSLGSPADGYTF | . | TRBV7-3 | 14 | TRBJ1-2 | .
CASSPDCYSYNEQFF | . | TRBV5-1 | 15 | TRBJ2-1 | .
CASSLRGDRWDTQYF | . | TRBV12-3/TRBV12-4 | 15 | TRBJ2-3 | few
CASSDSPNTDTQYF | . | TRBV6-4 | 14 | TRBJ2-3 | few
CSVEQGNQETQYF | . | TRBV29-1 | 13 | TRBJ2-5 | few
CASSPSSNSGRGETQYF | TRBD2 | TRBV5-1 | 17 | TRBJ2-5 | .
CASSYGGYNEQFF | . | TRBV6-2/TRBV6-3 | 13 | TRBJ2-1 | few
CASSRSAGKETQYF | TRBD2 | TRBV4-2 | 14 | TRBJ2-5 | .
CASSLDRGVPGANVLTF | TRBD2 | TRBV11-2 | 17 | TRBJ2-6 | .
CASSLTGRFQETQYF | . | TRBV5-1 | 15 | TRBJ2-5 | .